This T cell receptor (beta chain) was captured by sequencing in a study of blood T cell repertoires in COVID-19. The Seattle patients joined while their infection was active and were tracked longitudinally afterward. Trimming cost V 1 base and J 3 bases; bases outside gene matches: 5. This CDR3 has 16 amino acids. Per germline, CDR1 SGDLS and CDR2 YYNGEE. Per the study methods: From reference gene primer amplification, estimates of nucleated cell counts were derived. Using immunoSEQ multiplex PCR, the repertoire was profiled, and TCRdb retains in-frame clones only, with some absent. That table gives V, J and clone size, and the DNA gave D and trimming. The repertoire holds 150,000 to 250,000 clones, with roughly 94% as singletons.

Source material: peripheral blood. The source is a young man with COVID-19, enrolled during active disease. The chain links TRBV9 to TRBJ2-3, with TRBD2 identical over 10 bases. CDR3 amino acids: CASSVSGGARTDTQYF. In DNA form, the CDR3 reads TGTGCCAGCAGCGTAAGCGGGGGGGCCAGGACAGATACGCAGTATTTT.